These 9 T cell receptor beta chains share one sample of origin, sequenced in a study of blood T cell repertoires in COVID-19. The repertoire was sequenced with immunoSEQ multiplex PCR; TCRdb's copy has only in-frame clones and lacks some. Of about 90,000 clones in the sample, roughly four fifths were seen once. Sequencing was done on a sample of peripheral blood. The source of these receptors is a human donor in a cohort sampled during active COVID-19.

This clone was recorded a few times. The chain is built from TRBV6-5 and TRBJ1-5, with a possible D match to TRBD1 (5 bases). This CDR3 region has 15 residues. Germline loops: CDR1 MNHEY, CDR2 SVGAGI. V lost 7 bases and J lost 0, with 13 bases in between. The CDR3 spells CASTRSGHSNQPQHF. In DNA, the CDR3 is TGTGCCAGCACGAGATCAGGGCATAGCAATCAGCCCCAGCATTTT.

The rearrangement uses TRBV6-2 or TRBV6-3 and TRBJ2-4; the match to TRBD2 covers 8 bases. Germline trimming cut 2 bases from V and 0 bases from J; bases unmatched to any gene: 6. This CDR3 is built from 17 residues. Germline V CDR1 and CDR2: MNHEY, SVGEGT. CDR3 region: CASSYQLAGLAKNIQYF. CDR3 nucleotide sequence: TGTGCCAGCAGTTACCAGTTAGCGGGGTTAGCCAAAAACATTCAGTACTTC.

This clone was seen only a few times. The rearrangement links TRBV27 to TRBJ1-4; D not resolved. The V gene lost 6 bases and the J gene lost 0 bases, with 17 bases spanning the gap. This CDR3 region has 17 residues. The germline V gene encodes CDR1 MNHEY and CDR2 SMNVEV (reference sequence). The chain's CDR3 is CASRSWGGRATNEKLFF. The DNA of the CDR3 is TGTGCCAGCAGGTCATGGGGAGGGCGGGCAACTAATGAAAAACTGTTTTTT.

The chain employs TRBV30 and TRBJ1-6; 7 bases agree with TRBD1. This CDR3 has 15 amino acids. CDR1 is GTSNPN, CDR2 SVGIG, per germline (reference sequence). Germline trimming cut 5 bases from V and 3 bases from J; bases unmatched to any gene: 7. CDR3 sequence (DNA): TGTGCCTGGGCGAGGGACAGCAACTATAATTCACCCCTCCACTTT. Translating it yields CAWARDSNYNSPLHF.

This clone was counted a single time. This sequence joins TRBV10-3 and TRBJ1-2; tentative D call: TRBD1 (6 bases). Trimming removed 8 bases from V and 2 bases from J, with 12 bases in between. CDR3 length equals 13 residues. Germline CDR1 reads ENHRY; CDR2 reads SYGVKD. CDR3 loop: CAIGGGQNYGYTF. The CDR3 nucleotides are TGTGCCATCGGCGGCGGACAGAACTATGGCTACACCTTC.

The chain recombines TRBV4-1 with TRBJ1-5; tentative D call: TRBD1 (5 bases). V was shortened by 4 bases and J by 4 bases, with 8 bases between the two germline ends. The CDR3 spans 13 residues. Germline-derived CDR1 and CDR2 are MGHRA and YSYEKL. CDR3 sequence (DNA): TGCGCCAGCAGCCGACAGCCTAATCAGCCCCAGCATTTT. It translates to CASSRQPNQPQHF.

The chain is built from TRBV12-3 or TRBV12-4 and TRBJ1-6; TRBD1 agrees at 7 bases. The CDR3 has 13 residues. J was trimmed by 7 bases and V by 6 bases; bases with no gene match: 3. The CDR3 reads CASSQGQNSPLHF. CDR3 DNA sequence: TGTGCCAGCAGCCAGGGACAGAATTCACCCCTCCACTTT.

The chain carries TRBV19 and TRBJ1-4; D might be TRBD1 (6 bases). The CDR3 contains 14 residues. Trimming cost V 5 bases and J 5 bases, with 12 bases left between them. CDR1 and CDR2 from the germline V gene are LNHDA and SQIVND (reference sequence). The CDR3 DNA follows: TGTGCCAGTAGTCTGGGGACACAAAATGAAAAACTGTTTTTT. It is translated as CASSLGTQNEKLFF.

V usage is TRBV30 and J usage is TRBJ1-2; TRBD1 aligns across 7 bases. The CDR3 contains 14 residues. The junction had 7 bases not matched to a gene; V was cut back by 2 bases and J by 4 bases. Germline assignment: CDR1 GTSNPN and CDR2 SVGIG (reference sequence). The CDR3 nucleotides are TGTGCCTGGAGTACCCAGGGGGGTGGCTATGGCTACACCTTC. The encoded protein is CAWSTQGGGYGYTF.